Listed below are T cell receptor beta chains from one sample, sequenced in a study of blood T cell repertoires in COVID-19. Produced via immunoSEQ multiplex PCR; TCRdb's table is partial and in-frame only. This table has about 150,000 clones, 81% appearing once. The sample comprised peripheral blood. All receptors derive from a woman in her fifties or sixties with active or convalescent COVID-19. Each CDR3 is given with its conserved first and last residue. The D gene is left open where the match is weak. Some rows have no size entry. The others give once, few or many, or a class for an expanded clone.

j_call: TRBJ1-3
v_call: TRBV9
d_call: .
clone_size: few
cdr3_aa: CASSVDSNSGNTIYF
cdr3_nt: TGTGCCAGCAGCGTAGATTCCAACTCTGGAAACACCATATATTTT

j_call: TRBJ1-1
v_call: TRBV7-2
d_call: .
clone_size: .
cdr3_aa: CASSFQAGDTEAFF
cdr3_nt: TGTGCCAGCAGCTTCCAGGCGGGGGACACTGAAGCTTTCTTT

j_call: TRBJ2-1
v_call: TRBV7-9
d_call: .
clone_size: .
cdr3_aa: CASSERGGRDNEQFF
cdr3_nt: TGTGCCAGCAGCGAAAGGGGGGGCCGAGACAATGAGCAGTTCTTC

j_call: TRBJ1-6
v_call: TRBV4-2
d_call: TRBD1
clone_size: few
cdr3_aa: CASSRTRTGSSYNSPLHF
cdr3_nt: TGTGCCAGCAGCCGGACGAGGACAGGGAGCTCCTATAATTCACCCCTCCACTTT

j_call: TRBJ1-1
v_call: TRBV7-2
d_call: TRBD1
clone_size: .
cdr3_aa: CASSLFGQGNTEAFF
cdr3_nt: TGTGCCAGCAGCTTATTTGGACAGGGGAACACTGAAGCTTTCTTT

j_call: TRBJ2-7
v_call: TRBV7-2
d_call: .
clone_size: .
cdr3_aa: CASRISGSYEQYF
cdr3_nt: TGTGCCAGCAGGATTAGCGGTTCCTACGAGCAGTACTTC

j_call: TRBJ2-6
v_call: TRBV19
d_call: .
clone_size: .
cdr3_aa: CASTSGRYGANVLTF
cdr3_nt: TGTGCCAGTACATCGGGTCGGTATGGGGCCAACGTCCTGACTTTC

j_call: TRBJ2-4
v_call: TRBV5-6
d_call: TRBD1
clone_size: .
cdr3_aa: CASSLFRQGKSGIQYF
cdr3_nt: TGTGCCAGCAGCTTATTCCGACAGGGTAAGAGTGGCATTCAGTACTTC

j_call: TRBJ2-5
v_call: TRBV4-1
d_call: TRBD1
clone_size: few
cdr3_aa: CASSQRANRDSQETQYF
cdr3_nt: TGCGCCAGCAGCCAAAGGGCTAACCGGGACAGCCAAGAGACCCAGTACTTC

j_call: TRBJ1-1
v_call: TRBV4-1
d_call: .
clone_size: .
cdr3_aa: CASSPLAGASNTEAFF
cdr3_nt: TGCGCCAGCAGCCCCCTTGCAGGGGCTTCGAACACTGAAGCTTTCTTT

j_call: TRBJ1-1
v_call: TRBV6-5
d_call: .
clone_size: .
cdr3_aa: CASSYGRSTEAFF
cdr3_nt: TGTGCCAGCAGCTACGGGCGCTCCACTGAAGCTTTCTTT

j_call: TRBJ2-6
v_call: TRBV2
d_call: TRBD1
clone_size: .
cdr3_aa: CASRAPGQGAPGANVLTF
cdr3_nt: TGTGCCAGCAGAGCACCGGGACAGGGGGCGCCTGGGGCCAACGTCCTGACTTTC

j_call: TRBJ2-3
v_call: TRBV20-1
d_call: .
clone_size: once
cdr3_aa: CSASQGPRSTDTQYF
cdr3_nt: TGCAGTGCTAGTCAGGGCCCAAGAAGCACAGATACGCAGTATTTT

j_call: TRBJ2-1
v_call: TRBV19
d_call: TRBD2
clone_size: .
cdr3_aa: CASGREGSYNEQFF
cdr3_nt: TGTGCCAGCGGGCGGGAGGGATCCTACAATGAGCAGTTCTTC

j_call: TRBJ2-1
v_call: TRBV5-1
d_call: TRBD1
clone_size: .
cdr3_aa: CASSGGTGGIGNEQFF
cdr3_nt: TGCGCCAGCAGCGGTGGGACAGGGGGCATTGGCAATGAGCAGTTCTTC

j_call: TRBJ2-1
v_call: TRBV19
d_call: TRBD2
clone_size: .
cdr3_aa: CASSSRTSGKQYNEQFF
cdr3_nt: TGTGCCAGTAGTAGCAGGACTAGCGGGAAACAATACAATGAGCAGTTCTTC

j_call: TRBJ2-7
v_call: TRBV7-6
d_call: TRBD2
clone_size: .
cdr3_aa: CASSSRLAGASGYEQYF
cdr3_nt: TGTGCCAGCAGTTCTCGACTAGCGGGAGCCTCCGGCTACGAGCAGTACTTC

j_call: TRBJ2-2
v_call: TRBV4-3
d_call: TRBD2
clone_size: .
cdr3_aa: CASSQDPAGVDGELFF
cdr3_nt: TGCGCCAGCAGCCAAGATCCCGCGGGAGTTGACGGGGAGCTGTTTTTT

j_call: TRBJ2-2
v_call: TRBV27
d_call: .
clone_size: .
cdr3_aa: CASSLSWAGELFF
cdr3_nt: TGTGCCAGCAGTTTATCGTGGGCTGGGGAGCTGTTTTTT

j_call: TRBJ1-5
v_call: TRBV28
d_call: .
clone_size: .
cdr3_aa: CASTTPGVAQPQHF
cdr3_nt: TGTGCCAGCACCACACCGGGGGTGGCTCAGCCCCAGCATTTT

j_call: TRBJ2-5
v_call: TRBV25-1
d_call: TRBD2
clone_size: .
cdr3_aa: CASSRTLGGIQETQYF
cdr3_nt: TGTGCCAGCAGTCGGACCCTGGGGGGGATTCAAGAGACCCAGTACTTC

j_call: TRBJ1-1
v_call: TRBV5-6
d_call: .
clone_size: once
cdr3_aa: CATSRGSGPWENTEAFF
cdr3_nt: TGTGCCACCAGTCGGGGGTCGGGGCCCTGGGAGAACACTGAAGCTTTCTTT

j_call: TRBJ2-7
v_call: TRBV15
d_call: .
clone_size: .
cdr3_aa: CATSRDVGGSLFSYEQYF
cdr3_nt: TGTGCCACCAGCAGAGATGTAGGAGGGTCCCTCTTTAGCTACGAGCAGTACTTC

j_call: TRBJ2-5
v_call: TRBV19
d_call: TRBD1
clone_size: .
cdr3_aa: CASSRDRGPQETQYF
cdr3_nt: TGTGCCAGTAGTAGGGACAGGGGGCCGCAAGAGACCCAGTACTTC

j_call: TRBJ2-1
v_call: TRBV10-2
d_call: TRBD2
clone_size: .
cdr3_aa: CASSVAGGPHNEQFF
cdr3_nt: TGCGCCAGCAGTGTGGCGGGGGGGCCCCACAATGAGCAGTTCTTC

j_call: TRBJ1-2
v_call: TRBV10-2
d_call: TRBD1
clone_size: .
cdr3_aa: CASSESGQFASRDYGYTF
cdr3_nt: TGCGCCAGCAGTGAGTCGGGACAGTTCGCTTCTAGGGACTATGGCTACACCTTC

j_call: TRBJ1-2
v_call: TRBV6-1
d_call: .
clone_size: .
cdr3_aa: CASSERDLVGYTF
cdr3_nt: TGTGCCAGCAGTGAAAGGGACTTAGTTGGCTACACCTTC

j_call: TRBJ1-5
v_call: TRBV28
d_call: .
clone_size: .
cdr3_aa: CASSLSPGYSNQPQHF
cdr3_nt: TGTGCCAGCAGTTTATCCCCGGGGTATAGCAATCAGCCCCAGCATTTT

j_call: TRBJ2-1
v_call: TRBV5-4
d_call: TRBD1
clone_size: many
cdr3_aa: CASSPGTGGYNEQFF
cdr3_nt: TGTGCCAGCAGCCCCGGGACAGGGGGCTACAATGAGCAGTTCTTC

j_call: TRBJ2-2
v_call: TRBV5-6
d_call: TRBD2
clone_size: few
cdr3_aa: CASSLDTGGNGELFF
cdr3_nt: TGTGCCAGCAGCTTGGATACGGGAGGCAACGGGGAGCTGTTTTTT

j_call: TRBJ1-2
v_call: TRBV5-6
d_call: .
clone_size: .
cdr3_aa: CASSQWTVIYGYTF
cdr3_nt: TGTGCCAGCAGCCAGTGGACAGTTATCTATGGCTACACCTTC

j_call: TRBJ1-6
v_call: TRBV12-1
d_call: .
clone_size: once
cdr3_aa: CASSFDGGVCWNSPLHF
cdr3_nt: TGTGCCAGCAGCTTTGATGGCGGGGTCTGTTGGAATTCACCCCTCCACTTT